The present T cell receptor (beta chain) was sequenced within a study of CD8 T cells in ankylosing spondylitis. General study points: Apparently characteristic of ankylosing spondylitis blood was a TCR beta motif (roughly eight highly homologous variants).

This clonotype has more than one count but fewer than ten. Its antigen is unidentified. TCRdb passed the 5' RACE reads through MiXCR, listing each CDR3 protein once. This sample has approximately 540,000 distinct CDR3 sequences; 12% occur once, and the top ten carry around 6.8%. The TCR sequence derives from a male donor with ankylosing spondylitis. Sequencing was done on a sample of blood, either unsorted or a sorted T cell fraction (not recorded which).

This chain's CDR3 is CASTADRGQRDTQYF. DNA of the CDR3: TGTGCCAGCACCGCGGACAGGGGGCAAAGAGATACGCAGTATTTT. The chain employs TRBV5-6 and TRBJ2-3, with 11 bases identical to TRBD1. The CDR3 loop spans 15 amino acids. J lost 5 bases, V lost 6 bases, and 8 bases had no gene match. Germline V gene sequence: CDR1 SGHDT, CDR2 YYEEEE. Filled out from reference TRBV5-6 and TRBJ2-3, the complete variable domain reads DAGVTQSPTHLIKTRGQQVTLRCSPKSGHDTVSWYQQALGQGPQFIFQYYEEEERQRGNFPDRFSGHQFPNYSSELNVNALLLGDSALYLCASTADRGQRDTQYFGPGTRLTVL.